This T cell receptor beta chain was sequenced for a study of blood T cells in healthy people across ages. Total RNA, at least 6 micrograms per sample, came from PBMCs. The study, taken as a whole, reports: Bulk PBMC profiling left naive and antigen-experienced comparisons inconclusive.

Combining a sample-barcoded 5' primer with a J-beta primer mix, a second PCR ran for about 7 to 12 cycles. The authors tagged each cDNA molecule using a template-switch adaptor with 12 random nucleotides. Per sample, CDR3-containing paired-end reads numbered at least 2.5 million. TCRdb itself ran the 5' RACE reads through MiXCR, one entry per CDR3 protein. The sample lists about 750,000 distinct CDR3 sequences, roughly 50% seen once, with about 42% in the top ten. Germline V gene lookup returns CDR1 DFQATT and CDR2 SNEGSKA (reference sequence). The V end lost 3 bases, the J end lost 14 bases, and 11 bases lay between the germline ends. The CDR3 consists of 10 residues. Concerning this clonotype: Its cognate antigen is unknown.

This chain links TRBV20-1 with TRBJ2-1, with D tentatively TRBD2 (6 bases). The sequencing sample was made of blood. The receptor was derived from a man older than 75 in good health. This CDR3 is CSASKQREFF. CDR3 in DNA: TGCAGTGCTAGTAAGCAGCGGGAGTTCTTC.